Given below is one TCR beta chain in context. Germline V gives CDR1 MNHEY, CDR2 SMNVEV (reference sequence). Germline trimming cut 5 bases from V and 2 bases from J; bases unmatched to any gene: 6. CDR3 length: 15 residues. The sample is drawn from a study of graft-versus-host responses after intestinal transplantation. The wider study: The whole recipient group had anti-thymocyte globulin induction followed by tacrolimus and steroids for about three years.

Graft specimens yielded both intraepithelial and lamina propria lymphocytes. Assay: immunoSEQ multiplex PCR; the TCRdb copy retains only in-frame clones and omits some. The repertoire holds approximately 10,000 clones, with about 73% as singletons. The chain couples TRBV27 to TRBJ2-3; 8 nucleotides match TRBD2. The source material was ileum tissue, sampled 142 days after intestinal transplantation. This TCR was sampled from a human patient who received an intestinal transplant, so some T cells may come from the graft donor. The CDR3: CASSRAGATTDTQYF. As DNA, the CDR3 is TGTGCCAGCAGTAGAGCGGGAGCGACCACAGATACGCAGTATTTT.